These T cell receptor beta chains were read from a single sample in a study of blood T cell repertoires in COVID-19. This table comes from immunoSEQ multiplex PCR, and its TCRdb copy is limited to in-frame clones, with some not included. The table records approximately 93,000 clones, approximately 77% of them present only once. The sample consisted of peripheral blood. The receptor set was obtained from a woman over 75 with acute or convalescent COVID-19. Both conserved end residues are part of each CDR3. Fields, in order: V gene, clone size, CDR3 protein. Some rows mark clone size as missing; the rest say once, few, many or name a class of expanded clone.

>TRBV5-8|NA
CASSPTGGYGYTF
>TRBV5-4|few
CASSWGLAGGKNIQYF
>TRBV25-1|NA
CASSADRLSPSF
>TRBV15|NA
CATSRAVGGGDEQFF
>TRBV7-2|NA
CASSEPYQGYEQYF
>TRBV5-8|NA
CASSLMGQANSPLHF
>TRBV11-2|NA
CASSLDEAPRGGYTF
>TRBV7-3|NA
CASSLNPPGEGETQYF
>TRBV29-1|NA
CSVELGAYYEQYF
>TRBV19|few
CASRIRVLADIGNQPQHF
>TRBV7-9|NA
CASSWGTGSSYEQYF
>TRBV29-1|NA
CSVVDFYEQYF
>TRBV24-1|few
CATSEGGEDTGELFF
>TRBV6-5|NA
CASSRDRGTGEKLFF
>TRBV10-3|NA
CAIRAQANTEAFF
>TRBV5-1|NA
CASSWGTGEHEQFF
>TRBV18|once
CASSPGAAPGEKLFF
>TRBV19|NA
CASSKEQSTSGANVLTF
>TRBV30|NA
CAGDRTEAFF
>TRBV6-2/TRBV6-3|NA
CASSYRPGRSYNEQFF
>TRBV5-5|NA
CASSLQSGQHYGYTF
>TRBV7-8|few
CASSFLQIRNTIYF
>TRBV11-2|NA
CASSFNPNGEGETQYF
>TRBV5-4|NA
CASSSLTSGFGNEQFF
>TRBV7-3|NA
CASSLTLSSGPGELFF
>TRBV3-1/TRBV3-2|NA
CASSQDNRDKRVPEAFF
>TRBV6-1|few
CASSEVPGGHYGYTF
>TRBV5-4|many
CASSLMRAAQEAFF
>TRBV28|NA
CASRTLAGQITEAFF
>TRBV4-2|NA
CASSQDSGGRVNTQYF
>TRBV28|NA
CASTPSSRGHQPQHF
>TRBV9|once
CASSSSLGGVGYTF
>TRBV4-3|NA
CASSQDPVAYNEQFF
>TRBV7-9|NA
CASSLADRGKTQYF
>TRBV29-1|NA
CSQRGGQETQYF
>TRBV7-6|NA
CASSSVPQGTGNTIYF
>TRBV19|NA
CASRAQGNTEAFF
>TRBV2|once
CASSGVIRGQPQHF
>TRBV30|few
CAWAPQGFGYTF
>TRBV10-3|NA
CAISQQGLDTEAFF
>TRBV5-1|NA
CASSPGTGGNQPQHF
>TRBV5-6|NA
CASSLAGGGSTDTQYF
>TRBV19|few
CASSPGLAGRGTQYF
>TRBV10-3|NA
CAISEIGQGLETQYF
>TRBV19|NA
CASSMTGGRHEQYF
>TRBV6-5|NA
CASSYSYSDSYEQYF
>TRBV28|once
CASSFRQGIRDTQYF
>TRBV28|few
CASSLIAGSQSYNEQFF
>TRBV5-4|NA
CASSSAGTSGGALPRSTQYF
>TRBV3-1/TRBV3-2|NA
CASSPTDTQYF
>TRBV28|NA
CASSSLQGNSYNSPLHF